This entry lists 9 T cell receptor beta chains sequenced from one sample in a study of regulatory T cells in long-lasting Graves disease. Time point given: newly diagnosed GD, antithyroid drugs for less than 3 months. Following extraction of RNA from PBMCs, that RNA was used to make the TCR library. According to the study, TCR beta libraries were built with iRepertoire HTBI primers and CDR3-region Arm-PCR. MiXCR, applied by TCRdb to the multiplex PCR reads, yields one record per CDR3 protein. The sample records 530,000 or so distinct CDR3 sequences, approximately 13% being singletons. This sample was also put to use in a study of T cells in Graves' hyperthyroidism and ophthalmopathy.

The material was peripheral blood mononuclear cells (PBMCs), obtained at new diagnosis, from a patient treated with antithyroid drugs. These receptors were taken from a young man with Graves disease.

Remarks on this clonotype: A read error is the likely source, as a far larger clone sits one nucleotide away. The J gene is TRBJ2-7, the V gene TRBV12-3 or TRBV12-4; D perhaps matches TRBD2 (6 bases). This CDR3 spans 14 amino acids. The CDR3 spells CASSAGPFYNERFF. The CDR3 DNA reads as TGTGCCAGCAGTGCGGGACCCTTCTACAATGAGCGGTTCTTC.

This clonotype has a count of ten or more. This chain links TRBV11-2 with TRBJ1-1; a weak D match, TRBD1 (5 bases). Germline CDR1 SGHAT, CDR2 FQNNGV. V lost 4 bases to trimming and J lost 5 bases, with 17 bases between them. This CDR3 comprises 15 residues. CDR3 in amino acids: CASSWGSGQGTEAFF. The DNA of the CDR3 is TGTGCCAGCAGCTGGGGCTCAGGGCAAGGAACTGAAGCTTTCTTT.

This clonotype was counted many times. This rearrangement joins TRBV6-2 or TRBV6-3 to TRBJ2-3, with D uncertain. The CDR3 has 14 amino acids. V was pared by 5 bases and J by 2 bases, with 11 bases between. The germline V gene encodes CDR1 MNHEY and CDR2 SVGEGT. The CDR3 coding sequence is TGTGCCAGCAGTGATTTACAGCCCACAGATACGCAGTATTTT. Translating gives CASSDLQPTDTQYF.

This clonotype was seen ten or more times. The gene calls are TRBV12-3 or TRBV12-4 and TRBJ1-4; D unresolved. This CDR3 comprises 11 residues. V dropped 2 bases and J dropped 7 bases, with 2 bases sitting between them. DNA for the CDR3: TGTGCCAGCAGTTTAAGTGAAAAACTGTTTTTT. Translation gives CASSLSEKLFF.

The chain links TRBV9 to TRBJ2-3; D is tentatively TRBD1 or TRBD2 (5 bases each). Looked up from germline, CDR1 is SGDLS and CDR2 is YYNGEE. V dropped 0 bases and J dropped 1 base, with 12 bases sitting between them. The CDR3 is 16 amino acids. The DNA for the CDR3 is TGTGCCAGCAGCGTAGAAACGGGACGGGGCACAGATACGCAGTATTTT. It specifies CASSVETGRGTDTQYF.

For this clonotype: Given a far larger clone just one base away, this is likely a sequencing read error. No conserved phenylalanine or tryptophan ends this CDR3, so it is likely a read error. V usage is TRBV28 and J usage is TRBJ2-1; either TRBD1 or TRBD2 may supply D (6 bases each). The J call may be in error: the DNA end matches TRBJ2-5 better. The CDR3 totals 12 residues. Looked up from germline, CDR1 is MDHEN and CDR2 is SYDVKM. The CDR3 DNA follows: TGTGCCACCGGGGGCTGGAAAGAGACCCAGTACTCC. Amino acid sequence: CATGGWKETQYS.

This clonotype has ten or more counts. V usage is TRBV2 and J usage is TRBJ2-3, with D unresolved. Germline CDR1 is SNHLY and CDR2 is FYNNEI. V gave up 8 bases and J gave up 4 bases, with 16 bases separating them. The CDR3 has 14 residues. The CDR3 spells CASLARAGSDTQYF. As DNA, the CDR3 is TGTGCCAGCCTGGCGAGAGCCGGGTCAGATACGCAGTATTTT.

This clonotype came up many times. The chain joins TRBV6-2 or TRBV6-3 to TRBJ2-1; a weak D match, TRBD1 (5 bases). In germline, CDR1 is MNHEY, CDR2 SVGEGT. V was pared by 5 bases and J by 6 bases, with 17 bases between. This CDR3 has 15 amino acids. Written as DNA, the CDR3 is TGTGCCAGCAGTGTTGGGGCAGGAGCTGGCAATGAGCAGTTCTTC. Translated, it gives CASSVGAGAGNEQFF.

V and J are TRBV7-9 and TRBJ1-1; tentative D call: TRBD1 (5 bases). V dropped 3 bases and J dropped 1 base, with 12 bases sitting between them. The CDR3 totals 15 residues. The germline CDR1 and CDR2 sequences are SEHNR and FQNEAQ (reference sequence). CDR3 in amino acids: CASSFPQGWNTEAFF. The CDR3 nucleotides are TGTGCCAGCAGCTTCCCCCAGGGTTGGAACACTGAAGCTTTCTTT.